What follows describes a single T cell receptor (beta chain). This clone's antigen is unknown. No qualities accompany the bases; no much larger clone lies one base away. The CDR3 covers 14 residues, taking in both the cysteine and the phenylalanine. Just CDR3 DNA is preserved here, 42 bases in frame from base 1. Taken from the germline V gene (reference sequence), the CDR1 and CDR2 loops are SSHAT and FNYEAQ. The junction shows trimming of 5 bases on V and 2 bases on J, and the gene matches do not reach 4 bases of it. This record comes from a study of CD8 T cells in ankylosing spondylitis (dated by TCRdb to about 2017). Some background on the complete study: The study profiled T cell receptor beta repertoires in healthy donors and ankylosing spondylitis patients to find disease-linked TCR variants. In total, the full study cohort was made up of 95 to 110 healthy donors and more than 20 ankylosing spondylitis patients. Peripheral blood was sampled, and synovial fluid was also collected from ankylosing spondylitis patients.

The instrument given in TCRdb is Illumina HiSeq 2500. Quantitative 5'-RACE with molecular barcodes was the method used to prepare the TCR beta libraries. Per the original workflow: A new computational method based on a probabilistic model of VDJ rearrangement was used to identify disease-linked TCR variants. TCRdb's own reprocessing of the public reads used fastp at Q25 and MiXCR and kept productive beta chains. Each CDR3 protein appears once, grouped with its most common genes and DNA. None of the V and J calls come from the authors' own analysis; TCRdb made them. The sample table records approximately 540,000 distinct CDR3 sequences; 9.5% to 15% of these occur just once. Almost 7% of the sample is taken by the ten largest. What the work shows at the level of the full study, not this receptor alone: The disease-linked clones showed a CD8+ phenotype and occurred at relatively low frequencies in peripheral blood. Some motif variants were previously reported in synovial fluid and blood of reactive arthritis patients, suggesting common disease-initiation mechanisms. Significant enrichment of the disease-linked clones was reported in matched synovial fluid samples from ankylosing spondylitis patients. Blood from ankylosing spondylitis patients appeared to be characterized by a TCR beta motif composed of under ten highly homologous amino acid variants.

Sequencing was performed on blood, either unsorted or a sorted T cell fraction (not recorded which). The sequence links TRBV7-7 to TRBJ2-3; a stretch of 7 junction bases matches TRBD2. The clonotype comes from a male donor with ankylosing spondylitis. Read as DNA, the sequence is TGTGCCAGCAGCCTCCGGGACTACACAGATACGCAGTATTTT. Translated, it gives CASSLRDYTDTQYF. The CDR3, completed at both ends by the reference TRBV7-7 and TRBJ2-3 genes, gives the full variable domain GAGVSQSPRYKVTKRGQDVTLRCDPISSHATLYWYQQALGQGPEFLTYFNYEAQPDKSGLPSDRFSAERPEGSISTLTIQRTEQRDSAMYRCASSLRDYTDTQYFGPGTRLTVL.